The 5 T cell receptor beta chains below all came from one sample that was sequenced in a study of OX40 agonist ivuxolimab in advanced cancers. Profiled with immunoSEQ multiplex PCR; TCRdb holds only in-frame clones, not every one. This table holds approximately 55,000 clones, more than 75% found once. The sequenced sample was CD4+ or CD8+ T cells sorted from blood, obtained in a trial of the OX40 agonist ivuxolimab. These TCRs come from an adult with an advanced solid tumor such as melanoma, head and neck, liver or kidney cancer.

The gene calls are TRBV7-3 and TRBJ2-1, with D maybe TRBD2 (5 bases). The CDR3 runs to 13 residues. The germline V gene has CDR1 SGHTA and CDR2 FQGTGA. Trimming took 5 bases from V and 8 from J, leaving 13 bases between them. Here the CDR3 DNA reads TGTGCCAGCAGCCCAGAGGGCCGCTATGAGCAGTTCTTC. It encodes CASSPEGRYEQFF.

The rearrangement joins TRBV19 to TRBJ1-5; D call uncertain. In germline, CDR1 is LNHDA, CDR2 SQIVND (reference sequence). This CDR3 spans 15 amino acids. Deletions cut 6 bases from V and 3 bases from J, with 15 bases between. The CDR3 protein is CASRQTRMFNQPQHF. CDR3 nucleotide sequence: TGTGCCAGTAGGCAGACAAGAATGTTCAATCAGCCCCAGCATTTT.

The chain has TRBV9 and TRBJ2-7; D uncertain. CDR1 and CDR2 (germline): SGDLS, YYNGEE. CDR3 length equals 14 residues. Trimming took 2 bases from V and 5 from J, leaving 14 bases between them. CDR3 sequence (DNA): TGTGCCAGCAGCGTCGAGGTAGCTGTCAACGAGCAGTACTTC. Protein sequence: CASSVEVAVNEQYF.

This sequence joins TRBV30 and TRBJ2-2; maybe TRBD1 (6 bases). CDR1 and CDR2 (germline): GTSNPN, SVGIG (reference sequence). Trimming cost V 1 base and J 7 bases, with 13 bases left between them. The CDR3 sequence is 14 residues long. Written as DNA, the CDR3 is TGTGCCTGGAGTGGGACAGCCGCCAGCGGGGAGCTGTTTTTT. It yields the protein CAWSGTAASGELFF.

The J gene is TRBJ2-1, the V gene TRBV4-2; 11 bases line up with TRBD2. Germline V gene lookup returns CDR1 LGHNA and CDR2 YNFKEQ. V lost 1 base to trimming and J lost 8 bases; unmatched junction nucleotides: 4. The CDR3 runs to 15 residues. CDR3 nucleotide sequence: TGTGCCAGCAGCCAAGTTAGCGGGAGGGCCGATGAGCAGTTCTTC. Translated: CASSQVSGRADEQFF.